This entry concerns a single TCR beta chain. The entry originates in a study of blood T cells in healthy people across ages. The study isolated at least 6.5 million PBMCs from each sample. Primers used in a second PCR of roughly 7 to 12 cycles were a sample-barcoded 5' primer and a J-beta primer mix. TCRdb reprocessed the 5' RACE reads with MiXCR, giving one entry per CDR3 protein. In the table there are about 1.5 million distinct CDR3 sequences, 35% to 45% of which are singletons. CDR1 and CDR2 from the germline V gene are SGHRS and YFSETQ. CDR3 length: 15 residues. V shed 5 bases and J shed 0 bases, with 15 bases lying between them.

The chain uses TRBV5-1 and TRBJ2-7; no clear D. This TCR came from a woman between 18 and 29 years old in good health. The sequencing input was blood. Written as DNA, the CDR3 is TGCGCCAGCAGGCGATACAAGGAAAGCTCCTACGAGCAGTACTTC. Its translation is CASRRYKESSYEQYF.